This T cell receptor beta chain was identified in a study of blood T cell repertoires in COVID-19. About the research overall: Sites in the United States, Italy and Spain provided acute and convalescent COVID-19 samples. PBMCs, B-cell-depleted T cells, or T cells were the source of the cDNA or gDNA that made up the material.

In the authors' workflow: Using reference gene primer amplification, nucleated cell counts were estimated. The method was immunoSEQ multiplex PCR; TCRdb's version includes in-frame clones alone and lacks a portion of them. Clone size and V and J calls were adopted from that table, with D and trimming inferred from the DNA. The sample has around 310,000 clones, nearly 90% seen once. Germline values: CDR1 MDHEN, CDR2 SYDVKM. V lost 3 bases and J 0 bases, leaving 9 bases between the germline ends. The CDR3 totals 15 residues. The rearrangement links TRBV28 to TRBJ2-1, with D possibly matching TRBD1 (5 bases). The sequence came from a woman aged 40 to 50 with COVID-19, enrolled during active disease. What was sequenced was peripheral blood. The CDR3 spells CASSLTDPSYNEQFF. CDR3 coding DNA: TGTGCCAGCAGTTTGACAGACCCCTCCTACAATGAGCAGTTCTTC. Variable domain in full (rest from reference TRBV28 and TRBJ2-1): DVKVTQSSRYLVKRTGEKVFLECVQDMDHENMFWYRQDPGLGLRLIYFSYDVKMKEKGDIPEGYSVSREKKERFSLILESASTNQTSMYLCASSLTDPSYNEQFFGPGTRLTVL.